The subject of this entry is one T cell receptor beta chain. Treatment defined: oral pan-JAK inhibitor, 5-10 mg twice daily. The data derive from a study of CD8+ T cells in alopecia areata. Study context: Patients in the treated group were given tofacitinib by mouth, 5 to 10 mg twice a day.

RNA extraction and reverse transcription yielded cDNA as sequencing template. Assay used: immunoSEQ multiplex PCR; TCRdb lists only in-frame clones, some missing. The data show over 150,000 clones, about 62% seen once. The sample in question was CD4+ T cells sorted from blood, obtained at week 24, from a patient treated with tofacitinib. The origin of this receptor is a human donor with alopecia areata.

CDR3 region: CASSLYDSVDSPLHF. Written as DNA, the CDR3 is TGTGCCAGCAGCCTCTACGACAGCGTGGATTCACCCCTCCACTTT. The chain employs TRBV6-1 and TRBJ1-6, with D possibly being TRBD1 (5 bases). The CDR3 has 15 amino acids. Germline V lookup: CDR1 MNHNS, CDR2 SASEGT. V lost 6 bases and J lost 8, with 17 bases in between.